Sequencing of this T cell receptor (beta chain) was carried out in a study of T cell repertoires in cytomegalovirus infection. About the research overall: Evidence of both CMV infection and a matching HLA type came from public TCR beta signatures.

Study findings and constraints: Carriers of CMV plus the relevant HLA were identified by cumulative public TCR beta family frequency. HLA-C-restricted CMV clonotypes gave the most frequent clonotype in two of eight donors.

TCRdb fed the reads into MiXCR, producing one record per CDR3 protein. The sample shows 200,000 to 250,000 distinct CDR3 sequences, 22% of them seen only once. In germline, CDR1 is MDHEN, CDR2 SYDVKM. V was clipped by 3 bases and J by 1 base, with 9 bases between them. CDR3 length equals 14 residues. This clonotype was found a few times. Its antigen is undetermined. Sequencing was performed on CD8+ T cells from PBMCs. This chain connects TRBV28 to TRBJ1-1, with a weak D call TRBD1 (6 bases). This clonotype originated in a human donor in good health (CMV status not recorded). Some clones in this sample may be carry-over from other donors' samples. The CDR3 here is CASSFWTANTEAFF. CDR3 bases: TGTGCCAGCAGTTTCTGGACAGCGAACACTGAAGCTTTCTTT.